This entry is about one T cell receptor (beta chain). As yet, its antigen is unknown. The sample is drawn from a study of Ad26.COV2.S vaccination and SARS-CoV-2 variants. As for the study in general: Within the COV1001 Ad26.COV2.S trial arm, the donor was enrolled. General study findings and limits: Participants in the vaccine arm had higher spike-specific TCR breadth; placebo recipients had lower.

Stated treatment: 19 received Ad26.COV2.S at low or high dose, single or two shots; 5 received placebo; per-sample allocation not given. Repertoires come from day 63 after the first vaccine or placebo injection. Within Boston, the person who donated was an adult of 18-55 years. Profiling relied on immunoSEQ multiplex PCR, and the TCRdb table lists in-frame clones only, not all of them. The sample contains about 330,000 clones, almost 90% of which appear only once. The sequences come from peripheral blood, collected in a trial of Ad26.COV2.S vaccine versus placebo. The sequence was collected from a person aged 18-60 years who received the Ad26.COV2.S COVID-19 vaccine or a placebo.

The CDR3 region is CASSIGGGTPFEQYF. The CDR3, as DNA: TGTGCCAGTAGTATAGGGGGGGGAACCCCCTTCGAGCAGTACTTC. The chain couples TRBV19 to TRBJ2-7; 7 bases map to TRBD2. Germline CDR1 is LNHDA and CDR2 is SQIVND (reference sequence). The CDR3 runs to 15 residues. Unmatched junction bases numbered 9, after V lost 1 base and J lost 6 bases.